The source of this TCR beta chain is a study of shared T cell receptors in the human thymus. Germline values: CDR1 ENHRY, CDR2 SYGVKD. The CDR3 consists of 15 residues. The trim removed 6 bases at V and 3 bases at J, leaving 9 bases unmatched. Generated by immunoSEQ multiplex PCR, the TCRdb table keeps only in-frame clones and is missing some. This sample carries approximately 730,000 clones, around 85% of them seen once, and the ten largest clones take about 0.011%. These data also featured in a second study, about human thymus T cells. That work contributes: Thymic and blood repertoires showed apparently biased V and J gene usage.

Sequenced input: thymocytes. The V call is TRBV10-3, the J call TRBJ1-1; 8 positions match TRBD1. This TCR derives from a girl in the first two years of life with a congenital heart defect. As DNA, the CDR3 is TGTGCCATCAGATATCTCAGGGGGCGCGACACTGAAGCTTTCTTT. Its protein product is CAIRYLRGRDTEAFF.